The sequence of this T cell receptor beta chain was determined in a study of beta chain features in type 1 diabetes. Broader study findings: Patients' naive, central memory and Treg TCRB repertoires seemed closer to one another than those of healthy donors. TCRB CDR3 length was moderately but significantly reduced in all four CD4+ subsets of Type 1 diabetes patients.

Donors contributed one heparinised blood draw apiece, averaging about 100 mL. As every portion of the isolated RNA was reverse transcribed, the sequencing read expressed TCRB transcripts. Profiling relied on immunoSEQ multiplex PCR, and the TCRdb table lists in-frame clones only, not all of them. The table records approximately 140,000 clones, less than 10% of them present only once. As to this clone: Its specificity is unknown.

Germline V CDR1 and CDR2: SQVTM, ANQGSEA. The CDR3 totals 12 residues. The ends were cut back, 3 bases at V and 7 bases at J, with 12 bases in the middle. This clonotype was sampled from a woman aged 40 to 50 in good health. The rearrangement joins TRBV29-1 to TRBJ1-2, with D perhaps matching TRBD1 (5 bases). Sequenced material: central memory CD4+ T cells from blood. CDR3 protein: CSVDSGSAGYTF. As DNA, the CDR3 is TGCAGCGTTGACTCAGGGTCGGCTGGCTACACCTTC.